This T cell receptor beta chain came from a study of blood T cell repertoires in COVID-19. About the research overall: The cDNA or gDNA used as material had been derived from T cells, B-cell-depleted T cells, or PBMCs.

In the authors' workflow: Reference gene primer amplification gave nucleated cell count estimates. Method: immunoSEQ multiplex PCR; TCRdb's copy keeps in-frame clones and lacks some. The D gene and trimming were derived from the DNA, and the V and J assignments and clone size from that table. The sample holds about 490,000 clones; 80% to 90% are singletons and the top ten take under 4%. The trim removed 5 bases at V and 3 bases at J, leaving 8 bases unmatched. Per the germline V gene, CDR1 is MDHEN and CDR2 is SYDVKM. This CDR3 comprises 16 residues. This TCR derives from a human donor in a cohort sampled during active COVID-19. This chain joins TRBV28 and TRBJ1-3; 9 positions agree with TRBD1. Sequenced input: peripheral blood. As DNA, the CDR3 is TGTGCCAGCAGTCGGGGAACAGGGGGCTTTGGAAACACCATATATTTT. Protein product: CASSRGTGGFGNTIYF.